These 8 T cell receptor beta chains came from one sample sequenced in a study of blood T cell repertoires in COVID-19. TCRdb's copy holds only in-frame clones and misses some; the assay was immunoSEQ multiplex PCR. The data show 200,000 to 300,000 clones, 84% seen once. The specimen sequenced was peripheral blood. Receptor source: a human donor in a cohort sampled during active COVID-19.

This chain connects TRBV2 to TRBJ1-5; TRBD1 agrees at 9 bases. Trimming cost V 5 bases and J 2 bases; bases outside gene matches: 7. This CDR3 has 16 amino acids. Germline V gives CDR1 SNHLY, CDR2 FYNNEI. The CDR3 reads CASSPYRGQGNQPQHF. As DNA, the CDR3 is TGTGCCAGCAGTCCGTACAGGGGGCAAGGCAATCAGCCCCAGCATTTT. Complete variable domain (other parts from reference TRBV2 and TRBJ1-5): EPEVTQTPSHQVTQMGQEVILRCVPISNHLYFYWYRQILGQKVEFLVSFYNNEISEKSEIFDDQFSVERPDGSNFTLKIRSTKLEDSAMYFCASSPYRGQGNQPQHFGDGTRLSIL.

The V and J genes are TRBV5-1 and TRBJ1-3; D remains unclear. Germline CDR1 reads SGHRS; CDR2 reads YFSETQ. CDR3 length: 17 amino acids. V was cut by 1 base and J by 0 bases, with 14 bases left in between. CDR3 residues: CASSLRRKAHSGNTIYF. The CDR3 region has the DNA TGCGCCAGCAGCTTGCGGCGGAAGGCCCACTCTGGAAACACCATATATTTT.

The chain has TRBV12-3 or TRBV12-4 and TRBJ1-2; D remains ambiguous. V was shortened by 5 bases and J by 8 bases, with 15 bases between the two germline ends. The CDR3 is 13 amino acids. The CDR3 loop reads CASSPRATGGYTF. In DNA, the CDR3 is TGTGCCAGCAGTCCCCGGGCAACGGGGGGCTACACCTTC.

V is TRBV27 and J is TRBJ2-7; 9 bases match TRBD1. The germline CDR1 and CDR2 sequences are MNHEY and SMNVEV (reference sequence). This CDR3 region has 16 residues. Trimming cost V 2 bases and J 6 bases; bases outside gene matches: 11. The CDR3 protein is CASSLVTRDRVGEQYF. The CDR3 DNA is TGTGCCAGCAGTTTAGTAACTAGGGACAGGGTAGGCGAGCAGTACTTC.

This clone has a handful of counts. This chain joins TRBV19 and TRBJ2-1; TRBD2 matches at 7 bases. The V segment lost 5 bases and the J segment 7 bases; nucleotides outside the gene matches: 14. The CDR3 runs to 16 residues. Looked up from germline, CDR1 is LNHDA and CDR2 is SQIVND (reference sequence). The CDR3 spells CASSLRTSSRSNEQFF. CDR3 in DNA: TGTGCCAGTAGTCTCCGGACTAGTTCTAGGTCGAATGAGCAGTTCTTC.

In this sample, this clone turned up a few times. This chain uses TRBV7-8 with TRBJ2-2; maybe TRBD1 (5 bases). CDR1 is SGHVS, CDR2 FQNEAQ, per germline. This CDR3 is 15 amino acids long. The ends were cut back, 1 base at V and 5 bases at J, with 11 bases in the middle. CDR3 DNA sequence: TGTGCCAGCAGCTTAGGCAGGGTCGTTACCGGGGAGCTGTTTTTT. Its protein product is CASSLGRVVTGELFF.

This clone has just a few counts. The chain carries TRBV5-1 and TRBJ1-1; perhaps TRBD1 as D (5 bases). Trimming left V 0 bases short and J 4 bases short, with 19 bases between. Germline CDR1 reads SGHRS; CDR2 reads YFSETQ. The CDR3 contains 17 residues. The CDR3 loop is CASSLGGAKDWFTEAFF. For the CDR3, the DNA is TGCGCCAGCAGCTTGGGGGGCGCGAAAGATTGGTTCACTGAAGCTTTCTTT.

The V gene is TRBV7-3, the J gene TRBJ1-1; D is perhaps TRBD1 (5 bases). V lost 1 base to trimming and J lost 6 bases, with 9 bases between them. The CDR3 contains 13 residues. Germline CDR1 is SGHTA and CDR2 is FQGTGA. In nucleotides, the CDR3 is TGTGCCAGCAGCTTAATTCAGGGATCTGAAGCTTTCTTT. It codes for CASSLIQGSEAFF.